These 14 T cell receptor beta chains came from one sample sequenced in a study of blood T cell repertoires in COVID-19. Repertoires were generated with immunoSEQ multiplex PCR, while TCRdb's copy carries only in-frame clones and drops some. Of approximately 140,000 clones listed, less than 85% are singletons. The sample consisted of peripheral blood. The receptors derive from a woman of 80 years or more in a cohort sampled during active or convalescent COVID-19.

The rearrangement joins TRBV9 to TRBJ1-1; D unresolved. The CDR3 is 14 residues long. Germline V CDR1 and CDR2: SGDLS, YYNGEE. V lost 0 bases and J 5 bases, leaving 11 bases between the germline ends. The CDR3 DNA follows: TGTGCCAGCAGCGTAGTACAACGAGGAACTGAAGCTTTCTTT. Its protein is CASSVVQRGTEAFF.

The genes are TRBV4-1 and TRBJ1-1; D gene uncertain. The CDR3 is made up of 16 amino acids. The germline V and J ends were trimmed by 0 bases and 0 bases, with 11 bases remaining between them. The germline gives CDR1 MGHRA, CDR2 YSYEKL. In nucleotides, the CDR3 is TGCGCCAGCAGCCAAGAAAAGAACAGCATGAACACTGAAGCTTTCTTT. Protein sequence: CASSQEKNSMNTEAFF.

V usage is TRBV19 and J usage is TRBJ1-1; 7 nucleotides match TRBD1. Germline CDR1 and CDR2: LNHDA and SQIVND (reference sequence). Germline trimming cut 5 bases from V and 2 bases from J; bases unmatched to any gene: 5. The CDR3 runs 14 residues. The DNA of the CDR3 is TGTGCCAGTAGTGTAACAGGGGCTAACACTGAAGCTTTCTTT. This gives the protein CASSVTGANTEAFF.

V and J are TRBV19 and TRBJ2-2; TRBD1 matches 10 bases. Trimming took 6 bases from V and 5 from J; bases not matched to a gene: 3. The CDR3 has 14 residues. Germline V gene sequence: CDR1 LNHDA, CDR2 SQIVND (reference sequence). CDR3 residues: CASRDRGRTGELFF. The CDR3 DNA reads TGTGCCAGTAGAGACAGGGGGCGTACCGGGGAGCTGTTTTTT.

V usage is TRBV27 and J usage is TRBJ2-7, with 7 bases that match TRBD1. V shed 6 bases and J 0 bases; nucleotides not matched to a gene: 5. The length of the CDR3 is 14 residues. CDR1 and CDR2 (germline): MNHEY, SMNVEV (reference sequence). In DNA form, the CDR3 reads TGTGCCAGCAGACGACAGGGTTTCTCCTACGAGCAGTACTTC. This codes for CASRRQGFSYEQYF.

The chain joins TRBV18 to TRBJ2-3, with D possibly being TRBD1 (6 bases). CDR1 KGHSH and CDR2 LQKENI come from the germline V gene. Trimming shortened V by 2 bases and J by 5 bases, and 17 bases separated the two germline ends. CDR3 length: 16 amino acids. The CDR3 coding sequence is TGTGCCAGCTCACCATGGACAGATCTTGGCGGAGATACGCAGTATTTT. Protein product: CASSPWTDLGGDTQYF.

V and J are TRBV10-3 and TRBJ2-7, with D unresolved. V gave up 3 bases and J gave up 6 bases, with 15 bases separating them. This CDR3 has 14 amino acids. Germline loops: CDR1 ENHRY, CDR2 SYGVKD. CDR3 loop: CAISDPVWAREQYV. The DNA for the CDR3 is TGTGCCATCAGTGACCCCGTGTGGGCCCGCGAGCAGTACGTC.

A note on this clone: The junction departs from the called germline gene at one end, perhaps through a read error. V gene TRBV7-7 combines with J gene TRBJ2-5; tentatively, D is TRBD2 (6 bases). The germline CDR1 and CDR2 sequences are SSHAT and FNYEAQ (reference sequence). CDR3 length: 14 residues. The CDR3 is CASSPSPGGGTQYF. The CDR3, as DNA: TGTGCTAGCAGCCCCAGCCCCGGGGGAGGGACCCAGTACTTC.

The chain recombines TRBV3-1 (or the pseudogene TRBV3-2) with TRBJ1-2, with D possibly being TRBD1 (6 bases). The CDR3 is made up of 12 amino acids. CDR1 LGHDT and CDR2 YNNKEL come from the germline V gene (reference sequence). Trimming cost V 6 bases and J 3 bases, with 8 bases left between them. CDR3 residues: CASRKGDYGYTF. DNA of the CDR3: TGTGCCAGCAGAAAGGGGGACTATGGCTACACCTTC.

The V call is TRBV5-1, the J call TRBJ2-1; TRBD2 aligns across 8 bases. V dropped 1 base and J dropped 3; count of bases not matched to a gene: 3. The germline V gene encodes CDR1 SGHRS and CDR2 YFSETQ. This CDR3 has 15 amino acids. CDR3 sequence: CASSLIAGGYNEQFF. In DNA, the CDR3 is TGCGCCAGCAGCTTGATTGCGGGGGGCTACAATGAGCAGTTCTTC.

This chain joins TRBV6-5 and TRBJ2-7, with 9 bases aligning to TRBD2. CDR1 and CDR2 from the germline V gene are MNHEY and SVGAGI. The J segment lost 2 bases and the V segment lost 4 bases, leaving 6 bases of the junction unmatched. The CDR3 is 15 residues long. The CDR3 bases are TGTGCCAGCAGTTCGGGTAGCGGGGGAACCTACGAGCAGTACGTC. Its protein product is CASSSGSGGTYEQYV.

The chain carries TRBV6-5 and TRBJ1-5; 7 bases fit TRBD1. CDR1 and CDR2 (germline): MNHEY, SVGAGI. This CDR3 spans 15 amino acids. Trimming took 8 bases from V and 2 from J; bases not matched to a gene: 9. CDR3 bases: TGTGCCAGCCGAAGCGAGGGGGCGGGCAATCAGCCCCAGCATTTT. Residues: CASRSEGAGNQPQHF.

As regards this clone: A read error is possible here, since a much larger clone lies one base away. This sample includes further DNA sequences coding for the same CDR3. The chain joins TRBV7-9 to TRBJ1-2, with TRBD1 as a possible D gene (5 bases). The V end was cut by 3 bases, the J end by 6 bases, with 11 bases between. Germline CDR1 and CDR2: SEHNR and FQNEAQ (reference sequence). The CDR3 has 13 residues. CDR3 region: CASSFAGGDGYTF. The CDR3 nucleotides are TGTGCCAGCAGCTTTGCGGGGGGAGATGGCTACACCTTC.

The J gene is TRBJ1-6, the V gene TRBV5-4; no reliable D call. This CDR3 contains 12 residues. Germline lookup yields CDR1 SGHNT and CDR2 YYREEE (reference sequence). With 2 bases removed from V and 7 bases from J, the gap between germline ends came to 4 bases. The CDR3: CASSLHNSPLHF. The CDR3 bases are TGTGCCAGCAGCTTACACAATTCACCCCTCCACTTT.